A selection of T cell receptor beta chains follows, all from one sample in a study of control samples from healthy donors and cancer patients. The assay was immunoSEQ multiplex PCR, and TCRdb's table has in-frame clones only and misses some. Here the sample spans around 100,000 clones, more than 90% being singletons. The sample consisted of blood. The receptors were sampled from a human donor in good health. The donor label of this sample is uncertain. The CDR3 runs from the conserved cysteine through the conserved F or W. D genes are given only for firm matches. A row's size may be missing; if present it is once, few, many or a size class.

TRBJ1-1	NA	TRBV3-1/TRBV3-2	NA	CASSQVPNTEAFF	TGTGCCAGCAGCCAAGTTCCGAACACTGAAGCTTTCTTT
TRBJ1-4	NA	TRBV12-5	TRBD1	CASAPGRGLTNEKLFF	TGTGCTAGTGCCCCGGGGAGGGGGCTTACTAATGAAAAACTGTTTTTT
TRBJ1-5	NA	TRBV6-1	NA	CASSEGTPGDQPQHF	TGTGCCAGCAGTGAAGGGACCCCGGGCGATCAGCCCCAGCATTTT
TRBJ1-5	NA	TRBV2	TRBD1	CASRGTVGNVQPQHF	TGTGCCAGCAGGGGGACAGTGGGAAATGTTCAGCCCCAGCATTTT
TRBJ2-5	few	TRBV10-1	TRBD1	CASSRTGEETQYF	TGCGCCAGCAGTCGGACAGGGGAAGAGACCCAGTACTTC
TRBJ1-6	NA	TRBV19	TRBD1	CASTEGQGGGYNSPLHF	TGTGCCAGTACCGAAGGACAGGGAGGTGGATATAATTCACCCCTCCACTTT
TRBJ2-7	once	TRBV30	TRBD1	CAWNPGQGTYEQYF	TGTGCCTGGAATCCGGGACAGGGGACCTACGAGCAGTACTTC
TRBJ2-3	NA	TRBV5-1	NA	CASSLYDGDTQYF	TGCGCCAGCAGCCTATACGACGGGGATACGCAGTATTTT
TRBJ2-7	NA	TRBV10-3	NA	CAISESGSRAYEQYF	TGTGCCATCAGTGAGTCGGGGTCCAGGGCCTACGAGCAGTACTTC
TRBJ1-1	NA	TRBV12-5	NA	CASGLVLRGDTEAFF	TGTGCTAGTGGTTTGGTACTTAGGGGGGACACTGAAGCTTTCTTT
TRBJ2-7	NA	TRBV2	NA	CASSVGHLYF	TGTGCCAGCAGTGTGGGACACTTGTACTTC
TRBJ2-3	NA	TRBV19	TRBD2	CASTPSGGVGTDTQYF	TGTGCCAGTACTCCAAGCGGGGGTGTGGGCACAGATACGCAGTATTTT
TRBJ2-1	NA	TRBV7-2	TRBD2	CASSLPGLAFNEQFF	TGTGCCAGCAGCTTACCGGGACTAGCTTTCAATGAGCAGTTCTTC
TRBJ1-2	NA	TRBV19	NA	CASSIGLGYTF	TGTGCCAGTAGTATCGGGCTTGGCTACACCTTC
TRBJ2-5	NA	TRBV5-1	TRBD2	CASSSLPPSSGGGETQYF	TGCGCCAGCAGCTCCCTTCCTCCTTCTAGCGGGGGAGGGGAGACCCAGTACTTC
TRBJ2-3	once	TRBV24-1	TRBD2	CATSDFGRGGGSTYTDTQYF	TGTGCCACCAGTGATTTCGGGCGGGGGGGCGGTTCTACCTACACAGATACGCAGTATTTT
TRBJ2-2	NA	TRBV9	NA	CASSAREREELFF	TGTGCCAGCAGCGCAAGGGAAAGGGAGGAGCTGTTTTTT
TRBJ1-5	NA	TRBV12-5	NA	CASGASEERRNQPQHF	TGTGCTAGTGGTGCCTCCGAGGAACGGAGAAATCAGCCCCAGCATTTT
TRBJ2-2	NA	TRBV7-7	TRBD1	CASSQGPGQWTGELFF	TGTGCTAGCAGCCAGGGGCCGGGACAGTGGACCGGGGAGCTGTTTTTT
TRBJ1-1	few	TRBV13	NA	CATKGGPVNTEAFF	TGTGCCACAAAGGGGGGACCTGTGAACACTGAAGCTTTCTTT
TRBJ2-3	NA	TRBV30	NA	CAWSPGAGGDTQYF	TGTGCCTGGAGTCCGGGGGCCGGGGGAGATACGCAGTATTTT
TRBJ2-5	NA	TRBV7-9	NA	CASSSPIGETQYF	TGTGCCAGCAGCTCACCAATAGGGGAGACCCAGTACTTC
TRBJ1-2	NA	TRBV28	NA	CASSPDSRTGYTF	TGTGCCAGCAGTCCGGACAGCCGGACTGGCTACACCTTC
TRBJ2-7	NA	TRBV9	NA	CASSQDGSVYEQYF	TGTGCCAGCAGCCAAGATGGTAGTGTCTACGAGCAGTACTTC
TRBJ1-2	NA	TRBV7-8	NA	CASSLQAQRDYGYTF	TGTGCCAGCAGCTTACAGGCCCAGCGTGACTATGGCTACACCTTC
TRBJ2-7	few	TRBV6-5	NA	CASSTKGSYEQYF	TGTGCCAGCAGTACGAAGGGGTCCTACGAGCAGTACTTC
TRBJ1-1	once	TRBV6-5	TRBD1	CASRTGQPNTEAFF	TGTGCCAGCAGAACGGGACAGCCGAACACTGAAGCTTTCTTT
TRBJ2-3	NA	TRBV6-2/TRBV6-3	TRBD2	CASSYLVGDSGRSTDTQYF	TGTGCCAGCAGTTACCTTGTTGGTGATAGCGGGAGGAGCACAGATACGCAGTATTTT